These 17 T cell receptor beta chains share one sample of origin, sequenced in a study of beta chain features in type 1 diabetes. Study observations and caveats: For Type 1 diabetes patients, all four CD4+ subsets carried TCRB CDR3s that were moderately but significantly shorter.

These TCRs are of unknown antigen specificity. The isolated RNA, all of it, was reverse transcribed, so expressed TCRB transcripts were what got sequenced. Clones were read by immunoSEQ multiplex PCR, and TCRdb kept only the in-frame ones, dropping some. The table has about 660,000 clones, over 12% seen once. Sequences were obtained from naive CD4+ T cells from blood. The receptor set was obtained from a man aged 18 to 29 with type 1 diabetes.

This clone occurred a few times. This chain links TRBV7-2 with TRBJ1-5, with no clear D. In germline, CDR1 is SGHTA, CDR2 FQGNSA. The V gene lost 5 bases and the J gene lost 4 bases, with 18 bases spanning the gap. This CDR3 is built from 16 residues. For the CDR3, the DNA is TGTGCCAGCAGCAAAGGGAGGGATAGAGGGAATCAGCCCCAGCATTTT. Translating it yields CASSKGRDRGNQPQHF.

The chain uses TRBV7-2 and TRBJ2-7, with 7 bases matching TRBD2. With 2 bases clipped from V and 3 bases from J, the junction kept 7 bases outside the gene matches. This CDR3 spans 15 amino acids. Germline V lookup: CDR1 SGHTA, CDR2 FQGNSA. CDR3 sequence: CASSLIRGGDYEQYF. DNA of the CDR3: TGTGCCAGCAGCTTAATCCGGGGAGGGGACTACGAGCAGTACTTC.

The rearrangement joins TRBV9 to TRBJ1-5; D is unclear. CDR3 length: 15 amino acids. Trimming took off 3 bases at V and 1 base at J, with 11 bases between the two ends. Germline V gives CDR1 SGDLS, CDR2 YYNGEE. The CDR3, as DNA: TGTGCCAGCAGCGCCGGCGGTGAGAGCAATCAGCCCCAGCATTTT. Amino acid sequence: CASSAGGESNQPQHF.

The rearrangement uses TRBV27 and TRBJ1-2; unclear D gene. V was cut by 3 bases and J by 6 bases, with 14 bases left in between. The CDR3 consists of 14 residues. Per germline, CDR1 MNHEY and CDR2 SMNVEV (reference sequence). CDR3 DNA sequence: TGTGCCAGCAGTTTGTATGGGTCGTCGGATGGCTACACCTTC. This encodes CASSLYGSSDGYTF.

The chain couples TRBV6-1 to TRBJ2-3; D is unresolved. CDR3 length equals 13 residues. Trimming removed 6 bases at V and 5 bases at J, with 12 bases between. Germline-derived CDR1 and CDR2 are MNHNS and SASEGT. CDR3 sequence: CASRTYLGDTQYF. Here the CDR3 DNA reads TGTGCCAGCAGGACTTATTTAGGAGATACGCAGTATTTT.

The CDR3 spells CASSQRSGTDHSYEQYF. For the CDR3, the DNA is TGTGCCAGCAGCCAAAGGTCAGGGACAGATCACTCCTACGAGCAGTACTTC. This chain connects TRBV14 to TRBJ2-7, with 7 bases aligning to TRBD1. This CDR3 is 17 amino acids long. Germline V gene data show CDR1 as SGHDN and CDR2 as FVKESK. The junction had 10 bases not matched to a gene; V was cut back by 2 bases and J by 0 bases.

The chain employs TRBV25-1 and TRBJ2-7; D possibly matches TRBD1 or TRBD2 (5 bases each). Germline values: CDR1 MGHDK, CDR2 SYGVNS. Deletions cut 4 bases from V and 3 bases from J, with 10 bases between. The length of the CDR3 is 13 residues. The CDR3 here is CASSGGSSYEQYF. CDR3 sequence (DNA): TGTGCCAGCAGTGGGGGGTCCAGCTACGAGCAGTACTTC.

This clone was picked up a small number of times. The chain joins TRBV9 to TRBJ1-5; the match to TRBD1 covers 10 bases. The CDR3 has 15 residues. The germline CDR1 and CDR2 sequences are SGDLS and YYNGEE. With V trimmed by 4 bases and J by 5 bases, 6 bases remained unmatched. For the CDR3, the DNA is TGTGCCAGCAGCCAAGGGACAGGGGTCCATCAGCCCCAGCATTTT. It yields the protein CASSQGTGVHQPQHF.

The chain combines TRBV2 with TRBJ2-2, with unresolved D. The CDR3 is made up of 14 amino acids. Trimming left V 3 bases short and J 2 bases short, with 7 bases between. The germline CDR1 and CDR2 sequences are SNHLY and FYNNEI. CDR3 sequence: CASSDRVNTGELFF. CDR3 bases: TGTGCCAGCAGTGACAGAGTTAACACCGGGGAGCTGTTTTTT. Complete variable domain (other parts from reference TRBV2 and TRBJ2-2): EPEVTQTPSHQVTQMGQEVILRCVPISNHLYFYWYRQILGQKVEFLVSFYNNEISEKSEIFDDQFSVERPDGSNFTLKIRSTKLEDSAMYFCASSDRVNTGELFFGEGSRLTVL.

The chain uses TRBV7-9 and TRBJ1-4, with D possibly matching TRBD1 (6 bases). The V and J ends lost 5 bases and 10 bases respectively, with 17 bases between them. CDR3 length equals 14 residues. CDR1 SEHNR and CDR2 FQNEAQ come from the germline V gene (reference sequence). The CDR3 is CASSNRDPVGKLFF. Here the CDR3 DNA reads TGTGCCAGCAGCAACAGGGATCCGGTCGGAAAACTGTTTTTT.

The chain carries TRBV29-1 and TRBJ1-1; 7 nucleotides agree with TRBD1. The germline CDR1 and CDR2 sequences are SQVTM and ANQGSEA. The ends lost 4 bases at V and 1 base at J; junction bases unmatched: 9. This CDR3 has 15 amino acids. CDR3 nucleotides: TGCAGCGTTGCCGCTCTCCGGGACAGGAACACTGAAGCTTTCTTT. It yields the protein CSVAALRDRNTEAFF. Using reference TRBV29-1 and TRBJ1-1 for the parts outside the CDR3, the full variable domain is SAVISQKPSRDICQRGTSLTIQCQVDSQVTMMFWYRQQPGQSLTLIATANQGSEATYESGFVIDKFPISRPNLTFSTLTVSNMSPEDSSIYLCSVAALRDRNTEAFFGQGTRLTVV.

The chain employs TRBV30 and TRBJ1-2, with 9 bases identical to TRBD1. The germline V gene has CDR1 GTSNPN and CDR2 SVGIG (reference sequence). This CDR3 spans 18 amino acids. V lost 3 bases and J lost 4; bases outside the gene matches: 18. The CDR3 region is CAWRGGLFTGGAAYGYTF. CDR3 DNA: TGTGCCTGGAGGGGAGGCTTATTCACAGGGGGCGCAGCCTATGGCTACACCTTC.

The chain employs TRBV29-1 and TRBJ2-1, with 9 nucleotides matching TRBD2. V trimming: 6 bases; J trimming: 0 bases; junction bases outside the gene matches: 6. From germline, CDR1 is SQVTM and CDR2 ANQGSEA. This CDR3 spans 15 amino acids. The CDR3 reads CSVLGLASSYNEQFF. The CDR3 bases are TGCAGCGTCCTAGGACTAGCGAGCTCCTACAATGAGCAGTTCTTC.

This chain connects TRBV5-4 to TRBJ2-5; 9 bases match TRBD2. CDR3 size: 16 residues. V trimming: 4 bases; J trimming: 5 bases; junction bases outside the gene matches: 12. Germline V gene data show CDR1 as SGHNT and CDR2 as YYREEE (reference sequence). The CDR3 region has the DNA TGTGCCAGCAGCCGACTCGGCGGGGGGGCCGAGGAGACCCAGTACTTC. This gives the protein CASSRLGGGAEETQYF.

V and J are TRBV11-2 and TRBJ2-5; 7 nucleotides line up with TRBD2. CDR3 length: 15 amino acids. V trimming: 6 bases; J trimming: 5 bases; junction bases outside the gene matches: 12. CDR1 and CDR2 (germline): SGHAT, FQNNGV. The CDR3 reads CASSLGGAGRETQYF. CDR3 coding DNA: TGTGCCAGCAGTCTCGGTGGAGCGGGAAGGGAGACCCAGTACTTC. The entire variable domain, with the rest obtained from reference TRBV11-2 and TRBJ2-5, is as follows: EAGVAQSPRYKIIEKRQSVAFWCNPISGHATLYWYQQILGQGPKLLIQFQNNGVVDDSQLPKDRFSAERLKGVDSTLKIQPAKLEDSAVYLCASSLGGAGRETQYFGPGTRLLVL.

The V and J genes are TRBV7-9 and TRBJ1-4; D gene uncertain. Trimming took off 5 bases at V and 3 bases at J, with 7 bases between the two ends. The CDR3 is 13 residues long. The germline gives CDR1 SEHNR, CDR2 FQNEAQ (reference sequence). The CDR3 region is CASSRGANEKLFF. DNA of the CDR3: TGTGCCAGCAGCCGCGGGGCTAATGAAAAACTGTTTTTT.

This clone has a handful of counts. This chain connects TRBV9 to TRBJ2-2; tentative D call: TRBD2 (5 bases). The germline V gene has CDR1 SGDLS and CDR2 YYNGEE. This CDR3 comprises 14 residues. V lost 1 base and J lost 7, with 11 bases in between. CDR3 in DNA: TGTGCCAGCAGCGTATCGTACGGGAACGGGGAGCTGTTTTTT. This sequence encodes CASSVSYGNGELFF.